The entry below describes one TCR beta chain. This clone's antigen is unknown. Nothing much larger sits one base from this clone, and base qualities are not available. The roughly 38 donors, aged about 6 to 100 years, were systemically healthy Caucasian individuals from Russia. Approximately 9.3 milliliters of peripheral blood were collected from each donor into EDTA-treated Vacutainer tubes. PBMCs were isolated by Ficoll-Paque density-gradient centrifugation, with at least 6 million obtained per sample. Total RNA, at least 6 micrograms per sample, was extracted from PBMCs with Trizol reagent. The percentages of naive CD45RAhigh/CD27high T cells were determined by flow cytometry on a PBMC aliquot from every donor. This record belongs to a study of blood T cells in healthy people across ages (dated by TCRdb to between 2015 and 2016). Describing the broader study: Template switching captured roughly one uniquely barcoded TCR beta cDNA molecule per two T cells in model experiments. To track age-related changes in TCR beta repertoire diversity, the study relied on deep sequencing normalized with unique cDNA molecular identifiers. The donors were split into four age groups: young (average about 15 years), middle-aged (around 40), aged (62) and long-lived (under 85). Donors of different ages were randomly distributed across sequencing lanes to avoid experimental bias. For two donors (one aged 18 to 30 and one aged 80 or older), the study analyzed two additional independent replicas of 1 million unique cDNA reads from the same blood draw.

Via the germline V gene, CDR1 is ENHRY and CDR2 SYGVKD. From the cysteine up to the phenylalanine, the CDR3 has a length of 14 residues. Only CDR3 DNA remains: 42 bases, in frame from the first base. Ends trimmed: V by 4 bases, J by 13 bases; bases unmatched to a gene: 7. Libraries were prepared through 5' RACE. Sequencer: Illumina HiSeq 2500. A second PCR of roughly 7 to 11 cycles was performed with a sample-barcoded 5' primer and a J-beta primer mix. A template-switch 5' adaptor carrying 12 random nucleotides introduced a unique molecular identifier onto each TCR beta cDNA molecule. At least 2.5 million CDR3-containing paired-end reads were obtained from each sample. First-strand cDNA was synthesized from all RNA with the Mint cDNA synthesis kit, primed by a TRBC-specific oligonucleotide. All cDNA was treated with uracil-DNA glycosylase and then went through a first 18-cycle PCR with the universal primers M1SS and BC2_uni_R. On the authors' methods: For normalization, 1 million high-quality reads were randomly selected from each sample, with every read carrying a distinct molecular identifier. Instead of being binned into consensus sequences, reads that shared molecular identifiers were thrown out. MiTCR, set to a Q25 quality threshold and the strictest error-elimination algorithm, was used for CDR3 identification, clonotype clustering and error correction. A nonparametric unseen species model with Euler transformation was used to estimate lower-bound total TCR beta diversity. TCRdb took the public reads, trimmed them with fastp at Q25, ran MiXCR for clone calling and kept in-frame beta chains. Rows merge per CDR3 protein into single entries with the most common DNA and genes. The V and J calls and clone size are TCRdb's, not the authors'. This sample holds roughly 1.5 million distinct CDR3 sequences; under 55% were observed only once. The top ten constitute about 3.8% of the sample.

The investigation overall reported the following: Because the CMV infection status of the donors was unknown, age-related changes in expanded clonotypes may potentially have been confounded. A strong correlation was found between observed TCR beta diversity and the percentage of naive T cells measured by flow cytometry. Observed TCR beta diversity per million T cells fell roughly linearly with age, and a significant reduction was already apparent by age roughly 40. Because profiling used bulk unsorted PBMCs, naive and antigen-experienced compartments could not be compared conclusively. Compared with the aged group, more naive CD4+ T cells, fewer expanded clones and increased TCR diversity were shown by the long-lived group, suggesting age selection. Total diversity estimates from one million sequenced T cells were considered lower bounds and underestimates.

This sequence uses TRBV10-3 and TRBJ2-1; TRBD2 matches 13 bases in the middle. The clonotype originates from a woman younger than 35 in good health. Sequencing was carried out using blood. For the CDR3, the sequence is CAISGTSGGETQFF. Read as DNA, the sequence is TGTGCCATCAGTGGGACTAGCGGGGGTGAGACCCAGTTCTTC.